What follows describes a single T cell receptor (beta chain). Antigen unknown. Naive CD8 cells, CD45RO-negative and positively selected for CCR7, excluded terminally differentiated effector memory CD45RA+ cells. These data belong to a study of shared clonotypes between healthy human individuals. Study as a whole: Donors consisted of two women and a few men between 18 and 49.

V lost 0 bases and J 3 bases, leaving 9 bases between the germline ends. Germline assignment: CDR1 SGHNT and CDR2 YENEEA. This CDR3 comprises 14 residues. The study ran the assay at deep level. Assay used: immunoSEQ multiplex PCR; TCRdb lists only in-frame clones, some missing. The data show about 2.2 million clones, just over 90% seen once. Study-wide points: Estimated clonotype richness was generally higher in naive than memory subsets.

Sequenced material: naive CD8+ T cells from PBMCs. This sequence was found in a man between 18 and 35 years old in good health. Some clones in this sample may be carry-over from other donors' samples. The chain recombines TRBV11-3 with TRBJ2-7, with D unresolved. The CDR3 DNA follows: TGTGCCAGCAGCTTAGAGGGTCTGTACTACGAGCAGTACTTC. Protein: CASSLEGLYYEQYF.